The clone carrying this TCR beta chain has more than one count but fewer than ten. Only in-frame clones appear in the TCRdb table, and some are missing; sequencing was by immunoSEQ multiplex PCR. This sample carries 290,000 or so clones, 70% to 90% of them seen once, and the ten largest clones take 5.1%. V dropped 4 bases and J dropped 2 bases, with 15 bases sitting between them. The germline gives CDR1 LNHDA, CDR2 SQIVND (reference sequence). The CDR3 runs 16 residues. The entry originates in a study of blood T cell repertoires in COVID-19. The sequenced material came from peripheral blood. This clonotype was obtained from a man aged 45 to 65 with active or convalescent COVID-19. The genes are TRBV19 and TRBJ1-5; D is perhaps TRBD1 (6 bases). CDR3 region: CASSKGGAKGNQPQHF. In nucleotides, the CDR3 is TGTGCCAGTAGTAAGGGGGGGGCTAAGGGCAATCAGCCCCAGCATTTT.